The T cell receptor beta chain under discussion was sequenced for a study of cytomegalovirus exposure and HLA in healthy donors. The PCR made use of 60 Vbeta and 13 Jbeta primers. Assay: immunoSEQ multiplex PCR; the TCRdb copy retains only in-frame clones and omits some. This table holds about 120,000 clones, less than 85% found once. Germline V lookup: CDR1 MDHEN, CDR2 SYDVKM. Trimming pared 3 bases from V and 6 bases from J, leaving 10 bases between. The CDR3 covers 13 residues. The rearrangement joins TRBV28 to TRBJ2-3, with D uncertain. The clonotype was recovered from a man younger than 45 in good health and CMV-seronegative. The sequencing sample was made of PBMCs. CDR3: CASSFSAEDTQYF. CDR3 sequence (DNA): TGTGCCAGCAGTTTTTCCGCGGAGGATACGCAGTATTTT.